This TCR beta chain was documented in a study of cytomegalovirus exposure and HLA in healthy donors. The study ran its PCR with 60 Vbeta and 13 Jbeta primers. Clones were sequenced by immunoSEQ multiplex PCR, and TCRdb holds only the in-frame ones, with some missing. The data hold under 90,000 clones, with 70% to 80% observed a single time. This clone was seen more than once but under ten times. The specimen sequenced was PBMCs. This clonotype was sampled from a man aged 40-50 years in good health and CMV-seropositive.

The CDR3 region is CASSDGDSPGELFF. CDR3 in DNA: TGTGCCAGCAGTGACGGGGACAGCCCCGGGGAGCTGTTTTTT. The J gene is TRBJ2-2, the V gene TRBV6-4, with 7 bases identical to TRBD1. Germline V gene sequence: CDR1 MRHNA, CDR2 SNTAGT. Unmatched junction bases numbered 3, after V lost 2 bases and J lost 6 bases. CDR3 length: 14 amino acids.